Described below is a single T cell receptor (beta chain) sequence and its context. Its cognate antigen is unknown. Primers for the PCR totalled 60 Vbeta and 13 Jbeta. Authors' data handling: Later reanalysis found about 80 million unique TCR beta chains, around 11 million of them shared. Some clones are missing from TCRdb's copy, which holds only in-frame ones; the method was immunoSEQ multiplex PCR. V and J calls and clone size are given by that table; D and trimming were obtained from the DNA. Among 150,000 to 250,000 clones listed, roughly 78% were seen once. This entry belongs to a study of cytomegalovirus exposure and HLA in healthy donors. Donors consisted of healthy bone marrow donors. CDR1 is SQVTM, CDR2 ANQGSEA, per germline. The CDR3 is 11 residues long. The ends were cut back, 5 bases at V and 7 bases at J, with 9 bases in the middle. Findings and caveats of the study: Immune exposure was documented only through CMV serostatus.

The sequenced sample was PBMCs. This rearrangement joins TRBV29-1 to TRBJ2-4, with D hard to call. This clonotype originated in a woman between 25 and 40 years old in good health and CMV-seropositive. CDR3 in DNA: TGCAGCGTTAAGCCGATTAACATTCAGTACTTC. This gives the protein CSVKPINIQYF. The full variable domain, completed using reference TRBV29-1 and TRBJ2-4, is SAVISQKPSRDICQRGTSLTIQCQVDSQVTMMFWYRQQPGQSLTLIATANQGSEATYESGFVIDKFPISRPNLTFSTLTVSNMSPEDSSIYLCSVKPINIQYFGAGTRLSVL.